Below, 24 T cell receptor beta chains from the same sample are listed, as sequenced in a study of shared clonotypes between healthy human individuals (dated by TCRdb to the early 2020s). Libraries were made using the immunoSEQ multiplex PCR assay. TCRdb stores this immuneACCESS table with in-frame sequences only. Part of the clones is absent; in the studies checked, under half of the shortfall reflects unresolved V genes, and no reason is known for the rest. For this sample the table gives under 1,100,000 clones, of which approximately 76% were detected only once. Approximately 1.5% of the sample belongs to the ten largest clones. The sequenced sample was memory CD4+ T cells sorted from blood. What the cell subset or site label conveys for this sample: CD45RA-negative fraction. These receptors were collected from a man between 18 and 35 years old in good health.

J is TRBJ1-5 and V is TRBV5-1, with unresolved D. The ends were cut back, 1 base at V and 6 bases at J, with 14 bases in the middle. The CDR3 extends over 15 amino acids. In germline, CDR1 is SGHRS, CDR2 YFSETQ. The CDR3 protein is CASSLNSGWGQPQHF. In nucleotides, the CDR3 is TGCGCCAGCAGCTTGAATTCGGGGTGGGGTCAGCCCCAGCATTTT.

This clone was observed once. The chain employs TRBV28 and TRBJ2-7; 9 nucleotides match TRBD1. The germline V gene has CDR1 MDHEN and CDR2 SYDVKM. J lost 3 bases, V lost 2 bases, and 5 bases had no gene match. The CDR3 is 15 amino acids. Written as DNA, the CDR3 is TGTGCCAGCAGTTTAGCGATGGGACAGGGCTACGAGCAGTACTTC. Protein product: CASSLAMGQGYEQYF.

The CDR3 protein is CASSLVNGDNTIYF. CDR3 coding DNA: TGTGCCAGCAGCTTAGTGAACGGTGACAACACCATATATTTT. The genes are TRBV7-6 and TRBJ1-3; D remains ambiguous. CDR1 and CDR2 (germline): SGHVS, FNYEAQ. The CDR3 is 14 amino acids. V gave up 1 base and J gave up 7 bases, with 11 bases separating them.

The V gene is TRBV19, the J gene TRBJ2-1, with TRBD2 matching over 16 bases. The CDR3 is made up of 13 amino acids. From germline, CDR1 is LNHDA and CDR2 SQIVND (reference sequence). The J segment lost 14 bases and the V segment lost 9 bases, leaving 7 bases of the junction unmatched. CDR3 in DNA: TGTGCCAGCAAGGGACTAGCGGGAGGGTATAAGTTCTTC. Protein: CASKGLAGGYKFF.

The genes are TRBV5-6 and TRBJ2-7, with a possible D match to TRBD1 (6 bases). This CDR3 has 15 amino acids. V was clipped by 3 bases and J by 3 bases, with 16 bases between them. The germline V gene has CDR1 SGHDT and CDR2 YYEEEE. CDR3 nucleotides: TGTGCCAGCAGCTACACCTTACAGGGCGGCTACGAGCAGTACTTC. This gives the protein CASSYTLQGGYEQYF. Variable domain in full (rest from reference TRBV5-6 and TRBJ2-7): DAGVTQSPTHLIKTRGQQVTLRCSPKSGHDTVSWYQQALGQGPQFIFQYYEEEERQRGNFPDRFSGHQFPNYSSELNVNALLLGDSALYLCASSYTLQGGYEQYFGPGTRLTVT.

The genes are TRBV6-1 and TRBJ2-6; D might be TRBD1 (5 bases). The CDR3 has 17 residues. CDR1 MNHNS and CDR2 SASEGT come from the germline V gene. Trimming took off 3 bases at V and 11 bases at J, with 23 bases between the two ends. The CDR3 bases are TGTGCCAGCAGTGAGGACCATCCCAGGGCAGGCGGAGACGTCCTGACTTTC. It codes for CASSEDHPRAGGDVLTF.

The chain combines TRBV7-2 with TRBJ1-1, with D perhaps matching TRBD1 (5 bases). Germline CDR1 is SGHTA and CDR2 is FQGNSA. With 11 bases removed from V and 3 bases from J, the gap between germline ends came to 13 bases. There are 12 residues in the CDR3. For the CDR3, the DNA is TGTGCCTCGAAGGGGCGCGACACTGAAGCTTTCTTT. Translation gives CASKGRDTEAFF.

This clone was observed a few times. This chain connects TRBV11-2 to TRBJ2-3; D is possibly TRBD1 or TRBD2 (5 bases each). V lost 5 bases, J lost 1 base, and 13 bases lay in between. The CDR3 extends over 15 amino acids. CDR1 SGHAT and CDR2 FQNNGV come from the germline V gene. The CDR3 loop reads CASSLGPSRTDTQYF. CDR3 sequence (DNA): TGTGCCAGCAGCCTGGGACCATCTCGCACAGATACGCAGTATTTT.

The chain is built from TRBV11-1 and TRBJ2-1; the match to TRBD1 covers 8 bases. The CDR3 loop spans 17 amino acids. With V trimmed by 2 bases and J by 7 bases, 13 bases remained unmatched. CDR1 is SGHAT, CDR2 FQDESV, per germline (reference sequence). In DNA form, the CDR3 reads TGTGCCAGCAGCTTACGCAATTACGGGACAGGTTTGAATGAGCAGTTCTTC. This gives the protein CASSLRNYGTGLNEQFF.

V is TRBV7-3 and J is TRBJ1-2; unclear D gene. The CDR3 covers 13 residues. Deletions cut 5 bases from V and 7 bases from J, with 14 bases between. CDR1 and CDR2 (germline): SGHTA, FQGTGA. The CDR3 loop reads CASSQTSDSGYTF. The CDR3 DNA reads as TGTGCCAGCAGCCAAACCTCCGATTCTGGCTACACCTTC.

This clone was seen once. Other DNA sequences in this specimen translate into the identical CDR3. This chain links TRBV20-1 with TRBJ2-7, with D uncertain. Germline lookup yields CDR1 DFQATT and CDR2 SNEGSKA (reference sequence). V was trimmed by 3 bases and J by 2 bases, leaving 5 bases between them. The CDR3 spans 11 residues. This CDR3 is CSASSAYEQYF. CDR3 coding DNA: TGCAGTGCTAGTTCGGCCTACGAGCAGTACTTC.

The chain employs TRBV6-5 and TRBJ1-1, with 7 bases identical to TRBD1. The CDR3 consists of 15 residues. V trimming: 3 bases; J trimming: 1 base; junction bases outside the gene matches: 5. Germline V gives CDR1 MNHEY, CDR2 SVGAGI. This CDR3 is CASSYLQGRNTEAFF. Written as DNA, the CDR3 is TGTGCCAGCAGTTATTTACAGGGGAGGAACACTGAAGCTTTCTTT.

The chain links TRBV29-1 to TRBJ2-7, with TRBD2 matching 8 bases. The CDR3 spans 13 residues. CDR1 is SQVTM, CDR2 ANQGSEA, per germline. Germline trimming cut 5 bases from V and 6 bases from J; bases unmatched to any gene: 9. The CDR3 loop is CSVSSVLAGEQYF. CDR3 DNA sequence: TGCAGCGTTTCTTCAGTGCTAGCGGGCGAGCAGTACTTC.

This clone came up a few times. The chain has TRBV18 and TRBJ2-7; TRBD2 agrees at 7 bases. V gave up 6 bases and J gave up 3 bases; unmatched junction bases: 11. Germline CDR1 KGHSH, CDR2 LQKENI. This CDR3 region has 15 residues. CDR3 in DNA: TGTGCCAGCTCCCCCGAGAGGGGCGGGAGCTACGAGCAGTACTTC. Translated, it gives CASSPERGGSYEQYF.

The chain uses TRBV11-2 and TRBJ2-7; D remains unclear. Germline loops: CDR1 SGHAT, CDR2 FQNNGV. This CDR3 comprises 11 residues. With 7 bases removed from V and 5 bases from J, the gap between germline ends came to 9 bases. The CDR3 coding sequence is TGTGCCAGCAAGGGCGGTGACGAGCAGTACTTC. Its protein is CASKGGDEQYF.

The chain employs TRBV30 and TRBJ1-2; D gene ambiguous. Germline V gives CDR1 GTSNPN, CDR2 SVGIG (reference sequence). V was clipped by 3 bases and J by 4 bases, with 12 bases between them. This CDR3 is built from 13 residues. The CDR3 is CAWRVGTTYGYTF. CDR3 DNA sequence: TGTGCCTGGAGGGTGGGCACTACCTATGGCTACACCTTC.

On this clone itself: Possible read error: a much larger clone is one base away. The chain has TRBV6-5 and TRBJ1-4, with 7 nucleotides matching TRBD1. J was trimmed by 3 bases and V by 6 bases; bases with no gene match: 4. Germline assignment: CDR1 MNHEY and CDR2 SVGAGI. There are 14 residues in the CDR3. CDR3 in amino acids: CASSPGQSNEKLFF. DNA for the CDR3: TGTGCCAGCAGCCCGGGACAGTCTAATGAAAAACTGTTTTTT.

This chain connects TRBV27 to TRBJ1-5; 7 nucleotides line up with TRBD1. With 9 bases clipped from V and 5 bases from J, the junction kept 7 bases outside the gene matches. CDR3 length: 13 amino acids. In germline, CDR1 is MNHEY, CDR2 SMNVEV (reference sequence). The CDR3: CASSTGIDQPQHF. For the CDR3, the DNA is TGTGCCAGTTCGACAGGGATCGATCAGCCCCAGCATTTT.

This clone was counted only a few times. This chain joins TRBV25-1 and TRBJ1-4; D unresolved. The germline CDR1 and CDR2 sequences are MGHDK and SYGVNS. With 7 bases removed from V and 2 bases from J, the gap between germline ends came to 8 bases. This CDR3 has 13 residues. DNA of the CDR3: TGTGCCAGCATGAGGAACACTAATGAAAAACTGTTTTTT. Its protein product is CASMRNTNEKLFF.

The chain has TRBV5-8 and TRBJ2-3; TRBD2 agrees at 7 bases. CDR3 length: 15 residues. The junction had 2 bases not matched to a gene; V was cut back by 0 bases and J by 1 base. Germline CDR1 SGHTS, CDR2 YDEGEE. This chain's CDR3 is CASSLGRGGTDTQYF. In DNA, the CDR3 is TGTGCCAGCAGCTTGGGACGGGGGGGCACAGATACGCAGTATTTT.

The rearrangement links TRBV27 to TRBJ2-6; 7 bases are shared with TRBD2. Germline CDR1 reads MNHEY; CDR2 reads SMNVEV (reference sequence). The CDR3 loop spans 17 amino acids. V was clipped by 11 bases and J by 0 bases; unmatched bases: 13. This CDR3 reads CAAASGGKGSGANVLTF. CDR3 bases: TGTGCCGCTGCCTCCGGGGGGAAAGGCTCTGGGGCCAACGTCCTGACTTTC.

V and J are TRBV28 and TRBJ1-2, with TRBD1 matching over 7 bases. CDR3 size: 13 residues. The junction had 7 bases not matched to a gene; V was cut back by 6 bases and J by 6 bases. Germline V lookup: CDR1 MDHEN, CDR2 SYDVKM. DNA for the CDR3: TGTGCCAGCAGGCTCGAAAGGGGGCATGGCTACACCTTC. It encodes CASRLERGHGYTF.

This chain connects TRBV6-5 to TRBJ1-4; TRBD1 matches at 10 bases. This CDR3 comprises 15 residues. V gave up 6 bases and J gave up 7 bases; unmatched junction bases: 8. CDR1 and CDR2 from the germline V gene are MNHEY and SVGAGI. CDR3 loop: CASRNAGTGVEKLFF. In DNA, the CDR3 is TGTGCCAGCAGAAACGCCGGGACAGGGGTTGAAAAACTGTTTTTT.

The rearrangement joins TRBV18 to TRBJ1-5; 8 bases map to TRBD1. This CDR3 comprises 16 residues. CDR1 and CDR2 from the germline V gene are KGHSH and LQKENI. V shed 5 bases and J 5 bases; nucleotides not matched to a gene: 11. CDR3 sequence reads: CASSAYDRGQDQPQHF. The CDR3 DNA follows: TGTGCCAGCTCAGCGTACGACAGGGGACAAGATCAGCCCCAGCATTTT.